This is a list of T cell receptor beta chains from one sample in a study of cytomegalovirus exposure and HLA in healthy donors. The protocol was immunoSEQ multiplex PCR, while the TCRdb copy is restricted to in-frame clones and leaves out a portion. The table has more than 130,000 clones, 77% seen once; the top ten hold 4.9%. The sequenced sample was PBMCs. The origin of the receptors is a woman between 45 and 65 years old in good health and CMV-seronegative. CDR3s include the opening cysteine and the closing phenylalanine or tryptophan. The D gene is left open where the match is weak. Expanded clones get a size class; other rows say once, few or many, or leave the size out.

CDR3aa: CASTRASGYYNEQFF
CDR3nt: TGTGCCAGCACGAGGGCTAGCGGGTACTACAATGAGCAGTTCTTC
j_gene: TRBJ2-1
abundance: NA
v_gene: TRBV9
d_gene: TRBD2

CDR3aa: CASKRTGSGANVLTF
CDR3nt: TGTGCCAGCAAAAGAACTGGCTCTGGGGCCAACGTCCTGACTTTC
j_gene: TRBJ2-6
abundance: NA
v_gene: TRBV6-5
d_gene: NA

CDR3aa: CASRVASRQPQHF
CDR3nt: TGTGCCAGTAGAGTAGCCTCAAGACAGCCCCAGCATTTT
j_gene: TRBJ1-5
abundance: NA
v_gene: TRBV19
d_gene: NA

CDR3aa: CASSSGTRSEQFF
CDR3nt: TGTGCCAGCAGCTCCGGGACTCGGAGTGAGCAGTTCTTC
j_gene: TRBJ2-1
abundance: NA
v_gene: TRBV7-2
d_gene: NA

CDR3aa: CASSRSSGEGSPLHF
CDR3nt: TGCGCCAGCAGCCGAAGTTCAGGGGAGGGCTCACCCCTCCACTTT
j_gene: TRBJ1-6
abundance: NA
v_gene: TRBV5-1
d_gene: NA

CDR3aa: CSVGTGGAQYF
CDR3nt: TGCAGCGTAGGGACAGGGGGGGCTCAGTACTTC
j_gene: TRBJ2-4
abundance: NA
v_gene: TRBV29-1
d_gene: TRBD1

CDR3aa: CASSQEGGGSYNEQFF
CDR3nt: TGCGCCAGCAGCCAAGAAGGCGGGGGATCCTACAATGAGCAGTTCTTC
j_gene: TRBJ2-1
abundance: once
v_gene: TRBV4-3
d_gene: TRBD2

CDR3aa: CASSSEVNTEAFF
CDR3nt: TGCGCCAGCAGCTCAGAGGTCAACACTGAAGCTTTCTTT
j_gene: TRBJ1-1
abundance: NA
v_gene: TRBV5-1
d_gene: NA

CDR3aa: CASSVQGAAREAFF
CDR3nt: TGCGCCAGCAGCGTCCAGGGGGCCGCCCGTGAAGCTTTCTTT
j_gene: TRBJ1-1
abundance: NA
v_gene: TRBV5-1
d_gene: TRBD1

CDR3aa: CASGPGTGGKTEAFF
CDR3nt: TGTGCTAGTGGTCCCGGGACAGGGGGTAAGACTGAAGCTTTCTTT
j_gene: TRBJ1-1
abundance: few
v_gene: TRBV12-5
d_gene: TRBD1

CDR3aa: CASGAYYSNQPQHF
CDR3nt: TGTGCCAGCGGGGCGTACTATAGCAATCAGCCCCAGCATTTT
j_gene: TRBJ1-5
abundance: NA
v_gene: TRBV6-1
d_gene: NA

CDR3aa: CASRQGAYNEQFF
CDR3nt: TGTGCCAGCCGACAGGGGGCTTACAATGAGCAGTTCTTC
j_gene: TRBJ2-1
abundance: NA
v_gene: TRBV6-1
d_gene: TRBD1

CDR3aa: CASSLAGTGYEKLFF
CDR3nt: TGCGCCAGCAGCTTGGCCGGGACAGGGTATGAAAAACTGTTTTTT
j_gene: TRBJ1-4
abundance: NA
v_gene: TRBV5-1
d_gene: TRBD1

CDR3aa: CASSVDREYGYTF
CDR3nt: TGCGCCAGCAGCGTCGACAGGGAATACGGCTACACCTTC
j_gene: TRBJ1-2
abundance: NA
v_gene: TRBV4-1
d_gene: TRBD1

CDR3aa: CASSDSGTGSYEQYF
CDR3nt: TGTGCCAGCAGTGACTCCGGGACAGGTTCCTACGAGCAGTACTTC
j_gene: TRBJ2-7
abundance: NA
v_gene: TRBV6-1
d_gene: TRBD1

CDR3aa: CASQGEAYNSPLHF
CDR3nt: TGTGCCAGCCAGGGGGAGGCCTATAATTCACCCCTCCACTTT
j_gene: TRBJ1-6
abundance: NA
v_gene: TRBV6-5
d_gene: TRBD1

CDR3aa: CASSPSLSGETQYF
CDR3nt: TGTGCCAGCAGTCCGTCCCTCTCAGGGGAGACCCAGTACTTC
j_gene: TRBJ2-5
abundance: NA
v_gene: TRBV9
d_gene: NA

CDR3aa: CASSQDSAPGGNYGYTF
CDR3nt: TGCGCCAGCAGCCAAGATTCTGCACCGGGGGGTAACTATGGCTACACCTTC
j_gene: TRBJ1-2
abundance: NA
v_gene: TRBV4-3
d_gene: NA

CDR3aa: CASSYQRGTGSNTIYF
CDR3nt: TGTGCCAGCAGTTACCAGAGAGGGACAGGGAGCAACACCATATATTTT
j_gene: TRBJ1-3
abundance: few
v_gene: TRBV28
d_gene: TRBD1

CDR3aa: CASSQEGTSGGVDTQYF
CDR3nt: TGCGCCAGCAGCCAAGAAGGGACTAGCGGGGGGGTAGATACGCAGTATTTT
j_gene: TRBJ2-3
abundance: NA
v_gene: TRBV4-1
d_gene: TRBD2

CDR3aa: CASSVDSGVADTQYF
CDR3nt: TGTGCCAGCAGCGTAGATAGCGGGGTCGCAGATACGCAGTATTTT
j_gene: TRBJ2-3
abundance: NA
v_gene: TRBV9
d_gene: TRBD2

CDR3aa: CASSRQEELPVGTEAFF
CDR3nt: TGCGCCAGCAGTAGGCAGGAGGAGCTTCCTGTTGGCACTGAAGCTTTCTTT
j_gene: TRBJ1-1
abundance: NA
v_gene: TRBV10-1
d_gene: NA

CDR3aa: CASSFGTGRIQSYEQYF
CDR3nt: TGTGCCAGCAGCTTCGGGACAGGGCGAATACAATCCTACGAGCAGTACTTC
j_gene: TRBJ2-7
abundance: NA
v_gene: TRBV7-9
d_gene: TRBD1

CDR3aa: CASSYRESYEQYF
CDR3nt: TGTGCCAGCAGTTACAGGGAGTCATACGAGCAGTACTTC
j_gene: TRBJ2-7
abundance: NA
v_gene: TRBV6-5
d_gene: NA

CDR3aa: CASSPPYGVNEQYF
CDR3nt: TGTGCCAGCTCACCACCCTACGGGGTTAACGAGCAGTACTTC
j_gene: TRBJ2-7
abundance: NA
v_gene: TRBV18
d_gene: NA

CDR3aa: CASSVGQGHLTF
CDR3nt: TGTGCCAGCAGTGTGGGACAGGGACACCTCACCTTC
j_gene: TRBJ1-2
abundance: NA
v_gene: TRBV2
d_gene: TRBD1

CDR3aa: CASSWDRELYEQYF
CDR3nt: TGTGCCAGCAGCTGGGACAGGGAGTTATACGAGCAGTACTTC
j_gene: TRBJ2-7
abundance: NA
v_gene: TRBV5-5
d_gene: TRBD1

CDR3aa: CASSQGTVRTDTQYF
CDR3nt: TGCGCCAGCAGCCAGGGGACAGTACGCACAGATACGCAGTATTTT
j_gene: TRBJ2-3
abundance: NA
v_gene: TRBV4-1
d_gene: TRBD1

CDR3aa: CASSYGGDYNEQFF
CDR3nt: TGCGCCAGCAGCTACGGGGGGGACTACAATGAGCAGTTCTTC
j_gene: TRBJ2-1
abundance: NA
v_gene: TRBV5-1
d_gene: TRBD2

CDR3aa: CASSAQTNDNSPLHF
CDR3nt: TGTGCCAGCAGCGCCCAGACAAACGATAATTCACCCCTCCACTTT
j_gene: TRBJ1-6
abundance: NA
v_gene: TRBV9
d_gene: NA

CDR3aa: CSVDDRGVGETQYF
CDR3nt: TGCAGCGTTGATGACCGGGGGGTTGGAGAGACCCAGTACTTC
j_gene: TRBJ2-5
abundance: NA
v_gene: TRBV29-1
d_gene: TRBD2

CDR3aa: CASTRTAGSELFF
CDR3nt: TGTGCCAGCACCCGGACCGCGGGATCGGAACTGTTTTTT
j_gene: TRBJ1-4
abundance: NA
v_gene: TRBV2
d_gene: NA

CDR3aa: CSVSGGAKDYGYTF
CDR3nt: TGCAGCGTTTCAGGGGGCGCAAAGGACTATGGCTACACCTTC
j_gene: TRBJ1-2
abundance: NA
v_gene: TRBV29-1
d_gene: TRBD1